This TCR beta chain was captured by sequencing in a study of T-cell reconstitution after alpha-beta-depleted transplantation in children. Findings and caveats of the study: About two months after transplant, alpha-beta T cells reportedly came from several hundred expanded graft clones. Surviving recipient T cells and intrathymic progenitors accounted for some patients' high TCRbeta diversity at day 60. T-cell numbers and diversity one year post-transplant derived largely from freshly generated T cells.

Unique molecular identifiers featured in how the TCRbeta library was prepared. TCRdb redid the calling of the PCR reads with MiXCR, one entry per CDR3 protein. There are some 300,000 distinct CDR3 sequences in the sample; around 9.1% occur only once, and 7.5% lies in the top ten. Ten or more counts support this clonotype. Its antigen is not identified. V lost 6 bases and J 2 bases, leaving 10 bases between the germline ends. The CDR3 contains 12 residues. Germline-derived CDR1 and CDR2 are DFQATT and SNEGSKA (reference sequence). This sample comprised PBMCs, obtained before TCRalphabeta/CD19-depleted stem cell transplant. The V gene is TRBV20-1, the J gene TRBJ2-5; D is perhaps TRBD1 (5 bases). The TCR originated in a boy under two years old with acute myeloid leukemia, due to receive a stem cell transplant. CDR3 DNA sequence: TGCAGTGCGAGGACACTTCAAGAGACCCAGTACTTC. It translates to CSARTLQETQYF.